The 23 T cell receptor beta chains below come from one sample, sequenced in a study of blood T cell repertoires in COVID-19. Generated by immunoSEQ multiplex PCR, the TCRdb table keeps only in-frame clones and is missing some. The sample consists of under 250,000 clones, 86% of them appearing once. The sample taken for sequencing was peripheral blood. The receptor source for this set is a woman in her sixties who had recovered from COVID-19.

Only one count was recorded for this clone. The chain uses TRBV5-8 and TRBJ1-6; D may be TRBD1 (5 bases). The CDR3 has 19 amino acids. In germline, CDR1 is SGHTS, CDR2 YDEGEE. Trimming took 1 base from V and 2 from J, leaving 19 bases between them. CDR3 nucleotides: TGTGCCAGCAGCTTGACCCAGGGACTCGCCAGCGCCTATAATTCACCCCTCCACTTT. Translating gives CASSLTQGLASAYNSPLHF.

CDR3 bases: TGTGCCAGCAGCTTACAGGGAAACACAGATACGCAGTATTTT. Its protein is CASSLQGNTDTQYF. This chain links TRBV7-6 with TRBJ2-3; a weak D match, TRBD1 (5 bases). Trimming removed 2 bases from V and 2 bases from J, with 8 bases in between. The CDR3 length is 14 residues. From germline, CDR1 is SGHVS and CDR2 FNYEAQ. Complete variable domain (other parts from reference TRBV7-6 and TRBJ2-3): GAGVSQSPRYKVTKRGQDVALRCDPISGHVSLYWYRQALGQGPEFLTYFNYEAQQDKSGLPNDRFSAERPEGSISTLTIQRTEQRDSAMYRCASSLQGNTDTQYFGPGTRLTVL.

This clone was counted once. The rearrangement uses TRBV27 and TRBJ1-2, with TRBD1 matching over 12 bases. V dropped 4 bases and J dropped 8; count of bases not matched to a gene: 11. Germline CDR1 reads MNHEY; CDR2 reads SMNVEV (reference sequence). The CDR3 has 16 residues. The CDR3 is CASSSKSAGTGGGYTF. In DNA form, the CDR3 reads TGTGCCAGCAGTTCGAAATCTGCCGGGACAGGGGGCGGCTACACCTTC.

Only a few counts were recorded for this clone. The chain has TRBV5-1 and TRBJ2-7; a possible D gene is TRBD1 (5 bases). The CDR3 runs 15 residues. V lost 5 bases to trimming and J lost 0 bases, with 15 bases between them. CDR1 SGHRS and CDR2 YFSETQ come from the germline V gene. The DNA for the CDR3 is TGCGCCAGCAGTCTCGACAGACTTAGCTCCTACGAGCAGTACTTC. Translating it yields CASSLDRLSSYEQYF.

The CDR3 is CASSQNRGEGEKLFF. Written as DNA, the CDR3 is TGTGCCAGCAGCCAGAACAGGGGTGAGGGCGAAAAACTGTTTTTT. The rearrangement links TRBV3-1 (or the pseudogene TRBV3-2) to TRBJ1-4, with 7 bases identical to TRBD1. The trim removed 3 bases at V and 8 bases at J, leaving 9 bases unmatched. The CDR3 sequence is 15 residues long. Germline V gene sequence: CDR1 LGHDT, CDR2 YNNKEL (reference sequence).

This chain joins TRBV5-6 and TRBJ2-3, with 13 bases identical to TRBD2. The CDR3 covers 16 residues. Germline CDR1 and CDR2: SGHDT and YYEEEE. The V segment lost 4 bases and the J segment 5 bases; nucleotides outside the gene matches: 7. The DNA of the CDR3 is TGTGCCAGCAGCCGGACTAGCGGGGGCCGGGAAGATACGCAGTATTTT. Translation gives CASSRTSGGREDTQYF.

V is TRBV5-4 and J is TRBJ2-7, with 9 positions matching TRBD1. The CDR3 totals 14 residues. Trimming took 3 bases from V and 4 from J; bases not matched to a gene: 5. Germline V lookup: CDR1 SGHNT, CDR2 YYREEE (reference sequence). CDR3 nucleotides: TGTGCCAGCAGCTCTCCGGGACAGGGATACGAGCAGTACTTC. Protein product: CASSSPGQGYEQYF.

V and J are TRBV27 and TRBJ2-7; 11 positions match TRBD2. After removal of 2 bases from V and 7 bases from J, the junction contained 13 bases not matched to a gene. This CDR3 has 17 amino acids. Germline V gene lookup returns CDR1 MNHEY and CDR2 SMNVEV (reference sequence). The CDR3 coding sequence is TGTGCCAGCAGTTTAAGTGTCGGGACTAGCGGTTCGGGGGAGCAGTACTTC. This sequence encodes CASSLSVGTSGSGEQYF.

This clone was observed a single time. The CDR3 DNA reads TGTGCCAGCACCGGGGGACTACCACTAATCACAGATACGCAGTATTTT. Encoded protein: CASTGGLPLITDTQYF. The chain recombines TRBV2 with TRBJ2-3; 7 bases map to TRBD2. V lost 7 bases to trimming and J lost 2 bases; unmatched junction nucleotides: 12. The CDR3 totals 16 residues. In germline, CDR1 is SNHLY, CDR2 FYNNEI.

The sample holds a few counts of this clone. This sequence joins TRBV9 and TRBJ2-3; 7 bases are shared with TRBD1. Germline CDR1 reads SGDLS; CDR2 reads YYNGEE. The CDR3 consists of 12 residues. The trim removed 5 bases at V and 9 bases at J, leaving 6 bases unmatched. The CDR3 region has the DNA TGTGCCAGCAGTGATGACAGGGTAACGCAGTATTTT. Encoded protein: CASSDDRVTQYF.

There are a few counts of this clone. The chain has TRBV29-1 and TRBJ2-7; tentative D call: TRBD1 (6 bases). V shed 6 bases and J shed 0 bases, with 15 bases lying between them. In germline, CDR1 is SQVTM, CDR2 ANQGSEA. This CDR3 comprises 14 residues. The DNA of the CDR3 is TGCAGCGTCGAGAAAAACAGGGACTCCTACGAGCAGTACTTC. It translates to CSVEKNRDSYEQYF.

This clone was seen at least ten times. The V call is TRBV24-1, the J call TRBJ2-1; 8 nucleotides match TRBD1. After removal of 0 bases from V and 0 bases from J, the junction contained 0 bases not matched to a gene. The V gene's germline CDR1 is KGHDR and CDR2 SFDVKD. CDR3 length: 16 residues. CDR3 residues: CATSDLGQGSYNEQFF. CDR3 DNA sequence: TGTGCCACCAGTGATTTGGGACAGGGCTCCTACAATGAGCAGTTCTTC.

The CDR3 sequence is CASSQGRGSGANVLTF. The CDR3, as DNA: TGTGCCAGCAGCCAAGGTCGGGGATCTGGGGCCAACGTCCTGACTTTC. V and J are TRBV16 and TRBJ2-6; TRBD2 might be the D (5 bases). V was trimmed by 2 bases and J by 1 base, leaving 9 bases between them. Germline V CDR1 and CDR2: KGHSY, FQNENV. This CDR3 contains 16 residues.

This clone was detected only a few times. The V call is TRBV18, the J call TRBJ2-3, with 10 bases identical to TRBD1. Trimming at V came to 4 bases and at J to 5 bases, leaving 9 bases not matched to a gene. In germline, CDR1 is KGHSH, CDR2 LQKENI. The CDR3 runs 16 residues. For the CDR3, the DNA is TGTGCCAGCTCACGGCTGGGACAGGGGTTGGGAGATACGCAGTATTTT. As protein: CASSRLGQGLGDTQYF.

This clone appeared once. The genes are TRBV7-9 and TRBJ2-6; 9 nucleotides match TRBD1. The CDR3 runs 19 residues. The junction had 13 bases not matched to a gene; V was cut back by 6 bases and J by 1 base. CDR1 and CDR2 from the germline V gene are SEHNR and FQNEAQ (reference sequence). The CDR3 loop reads CASSPLGQGTLSGANVLTF. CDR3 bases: TGTGCCAGCAGTCCCCTAGGACAGGGGACCTTATCTGGGGCCAACGTCCTGACTTTC.

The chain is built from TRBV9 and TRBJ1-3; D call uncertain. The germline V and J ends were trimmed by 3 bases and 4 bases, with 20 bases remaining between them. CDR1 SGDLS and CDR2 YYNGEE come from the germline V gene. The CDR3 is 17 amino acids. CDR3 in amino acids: CASSDHRVGQAGNTIYF. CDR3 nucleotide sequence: TGTGCCAGCAGCGACCATCGGGTTGGCCAAGCGGGAAACACCATATATTTT.

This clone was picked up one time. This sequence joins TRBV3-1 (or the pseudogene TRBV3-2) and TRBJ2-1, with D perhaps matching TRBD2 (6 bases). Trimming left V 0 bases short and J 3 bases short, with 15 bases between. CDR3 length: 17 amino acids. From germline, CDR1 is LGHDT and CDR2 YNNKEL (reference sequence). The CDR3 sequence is CASSQESNTGLYNEQFF. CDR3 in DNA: TGTGCCAGCAGCCAAGAGTCGAATACGGGACTCTACAATGAGCAGTTCTTC.

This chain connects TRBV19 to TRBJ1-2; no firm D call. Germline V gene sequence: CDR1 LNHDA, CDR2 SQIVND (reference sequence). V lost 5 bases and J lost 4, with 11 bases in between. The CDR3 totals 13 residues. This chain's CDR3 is CASSEYRFYGYTF. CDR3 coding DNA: TGTGCCAGTAGTGAGTATCGATTCTATGGCTACACCTTC.

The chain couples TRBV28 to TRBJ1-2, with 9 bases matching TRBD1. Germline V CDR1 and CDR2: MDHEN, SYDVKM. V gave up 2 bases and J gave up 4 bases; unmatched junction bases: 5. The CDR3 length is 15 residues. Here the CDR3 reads CASSLQQGAPYGYTF. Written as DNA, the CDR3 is TGTGCCAGCAGTTTACAACAGGGGGCGCCCTATGGCTACACCTTC.

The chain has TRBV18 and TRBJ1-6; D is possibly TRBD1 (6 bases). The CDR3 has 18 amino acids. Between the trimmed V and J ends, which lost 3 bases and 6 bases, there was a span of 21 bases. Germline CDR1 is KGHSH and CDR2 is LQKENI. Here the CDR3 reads CASSPTIGGAPGNSPLHF. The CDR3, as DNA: TGTGCCAGCTCACCTACCATAGGGGGGGCTCCTGGTAATTCACCCCTCCACTTT.

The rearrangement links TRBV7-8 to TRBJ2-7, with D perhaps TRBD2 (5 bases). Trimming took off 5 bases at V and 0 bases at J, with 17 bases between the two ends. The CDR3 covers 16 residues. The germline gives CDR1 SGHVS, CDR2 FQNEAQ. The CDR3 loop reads CASSPRPEGGSYEQYF. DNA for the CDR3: TGTGCCAGCAGCCCCCGGCCTGAGGGCGGCTCCTACGAGCAGTACTTC.

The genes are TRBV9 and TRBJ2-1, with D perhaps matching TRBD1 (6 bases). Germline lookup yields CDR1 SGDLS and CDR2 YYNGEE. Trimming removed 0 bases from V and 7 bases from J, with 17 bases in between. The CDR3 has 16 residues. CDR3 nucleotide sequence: TGTGCCAGCAGCGTAGATCCAGGGGTAAAAAGAAATGAGCAGTTCTTC. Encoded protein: CASSVDPGVKRNEQFF. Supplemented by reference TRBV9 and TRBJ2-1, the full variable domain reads DSGVTQTPKHLITATGQRVTLRCSPRSGDLSVYWYQQSLDQGLQFLIQYYNGEERAKGNILERFSAQQFPDLHSELNLSSLELGDSALYFCASSVDPGVKRNEQFFGPGTRLTVL.

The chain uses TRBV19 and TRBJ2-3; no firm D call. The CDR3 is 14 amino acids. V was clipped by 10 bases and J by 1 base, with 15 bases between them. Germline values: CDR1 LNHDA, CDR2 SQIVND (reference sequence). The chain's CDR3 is CATDAPEGTDTQYF. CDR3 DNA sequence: TGTGCCACCGACGCCCCCGAGGGCACAGATACGCAGTATTTT.